The 21 T cell receptor beta chains below all came from one sample that was sequenced in a study of blood T cell repertoires in COVID-19. Clones were sequenced by immunoSEQ multiplex PCR, and TCRdb holds only the in-frame ones, with some missing. This sample yields just over 300,000 clones, of which around nine tenths are seen a single time; approximately 1.8% belongs to the top ten. The specimen was peripheral blood. All receptors derive from a young woman with COVID-19, enrolled during active disease.

The genes are TRBV18 and TRBJ2-7, with D possibly matching TRBD2 (6 bases). This CDR3 has 13 residues. V shed 3 bases and J shed 2 bases, with 8 bases lying between them. The germline gives CDR1 KGHSH, CDR2 LQKENI. The CDR3 DNA reads as TGTGCCAGCTCACCGGGACTCACCTACGAGCAGTACTTC. Amino acids: CASSPGLTYEQYF.

This clone was detected only once. The CDR3 DNA sequence: TGCGCCAGCAGCTTTATAGGGACTAGTTCAACCGGGGAGCTGTTTTTT. Its protein is CASSFIGTSSTGELFF. V gene TRBV5-1 combines with J gene TRBJ2-2; 8 bases are shared with TRBD2. Germline V lookup: CDR1 SGHRS, CDR2 YFSETQ. After removal of 2 bases from V and 5 bases from J, the junction contained 8 bases not matched to a gene. This CDR3 comprises 16 residues.

The chain uses TRBV20-1 and TRBJ1-2, with D uncertain. The germline gives CDR1 DFQATT, CDR2 SNEGSKA (reference sequence). The length of the CDR3 is 8 residues. The CDR3 sequence: CSVYGYTF. CDR3 sequence (DNA): TGCAGCGTCTATGGCTACACCTTC.

This clone was detected once. The CDR3 here is CATSRDLGAGEAFF. CDR3 DNA sequence: TGTGCCACCAGCAGAGATCTAGGGGCTGGTGAAGCTTTCTTT. This rearrangement joins TRBV15 to TRBJ1-1, with D maybe TRBD1 (5 bases). CDR3 length: 14 residues. CDR1 and CDR2 from the germline V gene are LNHNV and YYDKDF (reference sequence). V was shortened by 0 bases and J by 7 bases, with 12 bases between the two germline ends.

The J gene is TRBJ2-3, the V gene TRBV28, with TRBD2 identical over 13 bases. Trimming removed 6 bases from V and 6 bases from J; junction bases left unmatched: 9. The CDR3 is made up of 16 amino acids. Germline values: CDR1 MDHEN, CDR2 SYDVKM. CDR3 in DNA: TGTGCCAGCAGCGCCTGGACTAGCGGGGGCAGGGATACGCAGTATTTT. This sequence encodes CASSAWTSGGRDTQYF.

The chain couples TRBV2 to TRBJ1-2; D is uncertain. The CDR3 is 13 residues long. Germline CDR1 is SNHLY and CDR2 is FYNNEI. V was pared by 6 bases and J by 3 bases, with 11 bases between. DNA for the CDR3: TGTGCCAGCAGCCCCGCTGAGGACTATGGCTACACCTTC. It translates to CASSPAEDYGYTF.

The V and J genes are TRBV2 and TRBJ1-5; a possible D gene is TRBD1 (5 bases). The CDR3 totals 15 residues. V was cut by 5 bases and J by 0 bases, with 11 bases left in between. Germline loops: CDR1 SNHLY, CDR2 FYNNEI. DNA for the CDR3: TGTGCCAGCAGTCAGACAGAGAATAGCAATCAGCCCCAGCATTTT. Its translation: CASSQTENSNQPQHF.

V usage is TRBV18 and J usage is TRBJ1-6; no definite D call. The V end was cut by 5 bases, the J end by 7 bases, with 12 bases between. Germline V gene sequence: CDR1 KGHSH, CDR2 LQKENI. This CDR3 is built from 14 residues. This CDR3 is CASSINSRNSPLHF. Written as DNA, the CDR3 is TGTGCCAGCTCAATCAACTCCCGGAATTCACCCCTCCACTTT.

The chain links TRBV5-4 to TRBJ1-1, with D unclear. Per the germline V gene, CDR1 is SGHNT and CDR2 is YYREEE (reference sequence). Trimming removed 3 bases from V and 7 bases from J, with 16 bases in between. The CDR3 length is 14 residues. This chain's CDR3 is CASSSEEGPVEAFF. CDR3 nucleotides: TGTGCCAGCAGCTCAGAAGAGGGTCCGGTTGAAGCTTTCTTT. The complete variable domain, with remaining parts taken from reference TRBV5-4 and TRBJ1-1, reads ETGVTQSPTHLIKTRGQQVTLRCSSQSGHNTVSWYQQALGQGPQFIFQYYREEENGRGNFPPRFSGLQFPNYSSELNVNALELDDSALYLCASSSEEGPVEAFFGQGTRLTVV.

The chain employs TRBV5-1 and TRBJ1-1, with 8 positions matching TRBD1. V gave up 5 bases and J gave up 10 bases; unmatched junction bases: 10. Germline V gives CDR1 SGHRS, CDR2 YFSETQ. The CDR3 loop spans 13 amino acids. The CDR3: CASRPETGAVAFF. The DNA for the CDR3 is TGCGCCAGCAGACCAGAGACAGGGGCGGTAGCTTTCTTT.

CDR3 amino acids: CASSMDRASNYGYTF. CDR3 in DNA: TGTGCCAGCTCCATGGACAGGGCCTCAAACTATGGCTACACCTTC. The gene calls are TRBV18 and TRBJ1-2; 8 bases are shared with TRBD1. Germline CDR1 reads KGHSH; CDR2 reads LQKENI. V shed 6 bases and J 2 bases; nucleotides not matched to a gene: 8. There are 15 residues in the CDR3. Full variable domain (outside the CDR3, taken from reference TRBV18 and TRBJ1-2): NAGVMQNPRHLVRRRGQEARLRCSPMKGHSHVYWYRQLPEEGLKFMVYLQKENIIDESGMPKERFSAEFPKEGPSILRIQQVVRGDSAAYFCASSMDRASNYGYTFGSGTRLTVV.

This chain uses TRBV6-2 or TRBV6-3 with TRBJ1-2; the D gene is possibly TRBD1 (6 bases). This CDR3 contains 15 residues. Germline loops: CDR1 MNHEY, CDR2 SVGEGT. V lost 5 bases, J lost 6 bases, and 19 bases lay in between. The CDR3 DNA reads as TGTGCCAGCAGTCAGGTCCCGGCAGGGGCGAATGGCTACACCTTC. This codes for CASSQVPAGANGYTF.

The chain has TRBV7-2 and TRBJ2-7; no reliable D call. V was shortened by 5 bases and J by 6 bases, with 17 bases between the two germline ends. Germline V gives CDR1 SGHTA, CDR2 FQGNSA. CDR3 size: 14 residues. Written as DNA, the CDR3 is TGTGCCAGCAGCCCGAACCCGATGGCTTTCGAGCAGTACTTC. It encodes CASSPNPMAFEQYF.

The V call is TRBV19, the J call TRBJ2-6; D call uncertain. The CDR3 has 15 residues. From germline, CDR1 is LNHDA and CDR2 SQIVND (reference sequence). V was clipped by 1 base and J by 3 bases, with 7 bases between them. Here the CDR3 DNA reads TGTGCCAGTAGTATAGTCGGTAATGGGGCCAACGTCCTGACTTTC. Amino acid sequence: CASSIVGNGANVLTF.

This clone was picked up a small number of times. The CDR3 loop reads CASSLTTGLYGYTF. In DNA, the CDR3 is TGTGCCAGCTCACTAACCACAGGCCTCTATGGCTACACCTTC. The genes are TRBV18 and TRBJ1-2; the D gene is possibly TRBD1 (5 bases). V shed 4 bases and J shed 4 bases, with 13 bases lying between them. The CDR3 length is 14 residues. Germline CDR1 and CDR2: KGHSH and LQKENI. Supplemented by reference TRBV18 and TRBJ1-2, the full variable domain reads NAGVMQNPRHLVRRRGQEARLRCSPMKGHSHVYWYRQLPEEGLKFMVYLQKENIIDESGMPKERFSAEFPKEGPSILRIQQVVRGDSAAYFCASSLTTGLYGYTFGSGTRLTVV.

The chain is built from TRBV12-5 and TRBJ2-1; 11 nucleotides line up with TRBD2. The CDR3 totals 17 residues. The junction had 9 bases not matched to a gene; V was cut back by 1 base and J by 7 bases. Germline values: CDR1 LGHNT, CDR2 FRNRAP. CDR3 sequence (DNA): TGTGCTAGTGGTTTGGGAGGCTTAGCGGGGGGGCATAATGAGCAGTTCTTC. This sequence encodes CASGLGGLAGGHNEQFF. Full variable domain (missing parts from reference TRBV12-5 and TRBJ2-1): DARVTQTPRHKVTEMGQEVTMRCQPILGHNTVFWYRQTMMQGLELLAYFRNRAPLDDSGMPKDRFSAEMPDATLATLKIQPSEPRDSAVYFCASGLGGLAGGHNEQFFGPGTRLTVL.

The chain uses TRBV10-3 and TRBJ1-6; D remains ambiguous. Germline CDR1 reads ENHRY; CDR2 reads SYGVKD. The CDR3 consists of 13 residues. V lost 6 bases and J 4 bases, leaving 7 bases between the germline ends. This CDR3 reads CAISTEYNSPLHF. CDR3 DNA sequence: TGTGCCATCAGCACAGAGTATAATTCACCCCTCCACTTT.

CDR3 protein: CASSEVGSSYNSPLHF. The CDR3 DNA follows: TGTGCCAGCAGTGAAGTGGGGAGCTCCTATAATTCACCCCTCCACTTT. The chain joins TRBV6-1 to TRBJ1-6; the D is unclear. In germline, CDR1 is MNHNS, CDR2 SASEGT. The ends were cut back, 1 base at V and 0 bases at J, with 7 bases in the middle. The CDR3 totals 16 residues.

The CDR3 loop reads CASSSGRRAFF. The CDR3 DNA reads as TGTGCCAGCAGTTCGGGGAGGCGAGCTTTCTTT. The rearrangement links TRBV6-1 to TRBJ1-1; no reliable D call. Trimming stripped 5 bases from V and 10 bases from J, with 11 bases between. CDR1 and CDR2 from the germline V gene are MNHNS and SASEGT. The length of the CDR3 is 11 residues.

The chain joins TRBV7-2 to TRBJ2-1; 7 nucleotides agree with TRBD1. V trimming: 2 bases; J trimming: 4 bases; junction bases outside the gene matches: 14. CDR1 and CDR2 (germline): SGHTA, FQGNSA. The length of the CDR3 is 18 residues. The DNA for the CDR3 is TGTGCCAGCAGCTTACTGAACGACTGGGACAGACTTTACAATGAGCAGTTCTTC. Its protein is CASSLLNDWDRLYNEQFF.

The chain carries TRBV7-9 and TRBJ1-6; no reliable D call. Germline loops: CDR1 SEHNR, CDR2 FQNEAQ (reference sequence). V was clipped by 5 bases and J by 6 bases, with 11 bases between them. The CDR3 is made up of 14 amino acids. The CDR3 region is CASSPDGLNSPLHF. The DNA for the CDR3 is TGTGCCAGCAGCCCGGACGGACTTAATTCACCCCTCCACTTT.